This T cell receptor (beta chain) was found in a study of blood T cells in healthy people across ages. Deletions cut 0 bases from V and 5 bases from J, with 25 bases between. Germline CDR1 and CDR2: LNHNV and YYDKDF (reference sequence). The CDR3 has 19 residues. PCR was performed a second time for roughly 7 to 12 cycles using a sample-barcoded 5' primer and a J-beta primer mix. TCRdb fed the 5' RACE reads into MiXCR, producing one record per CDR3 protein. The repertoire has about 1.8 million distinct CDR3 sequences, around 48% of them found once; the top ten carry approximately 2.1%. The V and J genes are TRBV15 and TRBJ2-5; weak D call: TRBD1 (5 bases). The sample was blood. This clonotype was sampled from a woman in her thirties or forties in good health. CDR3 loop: CATSRENPSWTPLGETQYF. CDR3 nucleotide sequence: TGTGCCACCAGCAGAGAGAATCCGTCGTGGACACCCCTGGGGGAGACCCAGTACTTC.